The source of this T cell receptor (beta chain) is a study of control samples from healthy donors and cancer patients. V was pared by 3 bases and J by 0 bases, with 9 bases of the junction left unmatched. CDR1 is SQVTM and CDR2 is ANQGSEA in the germline V gene. The CDR3 is made up of 16 amino acids. Clones were sequenced by immunoSEQ multiplex PCR, and TCRdb holds only the in-frame ones, with some missing. The data show approximately 82,000 clones, about 90% seen once. The chain employs TRBV29-1 and TRBJ2-5, with 8 bases that match TRBD2. The specimen sequenced was blood. This sequence originates from a man aged 45-60 years in good health. In DNA, the CDR3 is TGCAGCGTTGACGGGACTAGGTGGGGAAACCAAGAGACCCAGTACTTC. It yields the protein CSVDGTRWGNQETQYF.